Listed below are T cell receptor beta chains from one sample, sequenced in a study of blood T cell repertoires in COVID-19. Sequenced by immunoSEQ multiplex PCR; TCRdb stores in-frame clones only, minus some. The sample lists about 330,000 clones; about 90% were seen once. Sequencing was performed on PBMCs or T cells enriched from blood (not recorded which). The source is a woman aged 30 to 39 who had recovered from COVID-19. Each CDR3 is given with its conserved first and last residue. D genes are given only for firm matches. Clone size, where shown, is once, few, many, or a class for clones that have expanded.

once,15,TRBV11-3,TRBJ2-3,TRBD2,CASSLTGGGADTQYF,TGTGCCAGCAGCTTAACAGGTGGGGGGGCAGATACGCAGTATTTT
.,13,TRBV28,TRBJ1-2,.,CASSLNHLEGYTF,TGTGCCAGCAGTTTAAACCACTTGGAGGGCTACACCTTC
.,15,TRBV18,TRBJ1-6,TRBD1,CASSRQGNYNSPLHF,TGTGCCAGCTCCCGACAGGGGAACTATAATTCACCCCTCCACTTT
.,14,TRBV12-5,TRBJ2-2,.,CASGLGQNTGELFF,TGTGCTAGTGGTTTGGGACAGAACACCGGGGAGCTGTTTTTT
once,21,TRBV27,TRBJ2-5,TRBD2,CASSFKGASASGGTQGETQYF,TGTGCCAGCAGCTTTAAAGGAGCGTCGGCTAGCGGGGGGACACAAGGGGAGACCCAGTACTTC
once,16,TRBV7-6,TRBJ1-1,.,CASSRRAGFMNTEAFF,TGTGCCAGCAGCCGCCGGGCGGGGTTTATGAACACTGAAGCTTTCTTT
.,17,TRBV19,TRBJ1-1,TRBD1,CASRDRGLNLGNTEAFF,TGTGCCAGCAGGGACAGGGGACTGAACTTGGGGAACACTGAAGCTTTCTTT
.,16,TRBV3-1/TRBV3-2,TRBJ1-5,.,CASSLGAGVGNQPQHF,TGTGCCAGCAGCCTCGGGGCAGGGGTCGGCAATCAGCCCCAGCATTTT
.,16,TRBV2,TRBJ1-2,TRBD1,CASSEARFDRGGGYTF,TGTGCCAGCAGTGAAGCCCGATTTGACAGGGGCGGCGGCTACACCTTC
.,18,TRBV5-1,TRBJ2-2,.,CASSLETTSFANTGELFF,TGCGCCAGCAGCTTGGAGACAACAAGCTTTGCGAACACCGGGGAGCTGTTTTTT
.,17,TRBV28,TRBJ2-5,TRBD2,CASSTMTSGGSKETQYF,TGTGCCAGCAGTACCATGACTAGCGGGGGGTCGAAAGAGACCCAGTACTTC
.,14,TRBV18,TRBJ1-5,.,CASSPLQANQPQHF,TGTGCCAGCTCACCATTGCAGGCCAATCAGCCCCAGCATTTT
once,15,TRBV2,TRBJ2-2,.,CASSGWEGGTGELFF,TGTGCCAGCAGTGGCTGGGAGGGGGGCACCGGGGAGCTGTTTTTT
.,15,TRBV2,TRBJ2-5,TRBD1,CASNHLKGQQETQYF,TGTGCCAGCAACCACCTTAAGGGACAGCAAGAGACCCAGTACTTC
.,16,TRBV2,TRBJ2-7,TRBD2,CASSEEATSGASEQYF,TGTGCCAGCAGTGAAGAAGCGACTAGCGGGGCCTCCGAGCAGTACTTC
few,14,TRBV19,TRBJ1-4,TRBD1,CASSRRGTNEKLFF,TGTGCCAGTAGCCGCAGGGGGACTAATGAAAAACTGTTTTTT
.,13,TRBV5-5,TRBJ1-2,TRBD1,CASSHRDSYGYTF,TGTGCCAGCAGCCACCGGGACAGCTATGGCTACACCTTC
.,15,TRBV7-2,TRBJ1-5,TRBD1,CASSSRTGADQPQHF,TGTGCCAGCAGCTCGCGGACAGGGGCGGATCAGCCCCAGCATTTT
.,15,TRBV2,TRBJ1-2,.,CASNRANGANYGYTF,TGTGCCAGCAACAGGGCAAACGGAGCGAACTATGGCTACACCTTC
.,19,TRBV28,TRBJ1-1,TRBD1,CASSITGIRRTGSKVEAFF,TGTGCCAGCAGTATCACCGGAATACGACGGACAGGGAGCAAGGTTGAAGCTTTCTTT
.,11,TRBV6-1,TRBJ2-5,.,CASSELGAGNF,TGTGCCAGCAGTGAACTCGGGGCGGGGAACTTC
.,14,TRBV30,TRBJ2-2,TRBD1,CAWSETGYTGELFF,TGTGCCTGGAGTGAGACAGGGTACACCGGGGAGCTGTTTTTT
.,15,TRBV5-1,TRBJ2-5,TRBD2,CASSEEAGGPETQYF,TGCGCCAGCAGCGAAGAAGCGGGGGGGCCTGAGACCCAGTACTTC
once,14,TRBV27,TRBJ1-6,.,CASSVSSYNSPLHF,TGTGCCAGCAGTGTTAGCTCCTATAATTCACCCCTCCACTTT
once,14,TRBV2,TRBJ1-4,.,CASCGGLPNEKLFF,TGTGCCAGCTGCGGGGGGTTGCCTAATGAAAAACTGTTTTTT
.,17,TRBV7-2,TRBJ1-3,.,CASSLGAGPLSGNTIYF,TGTGCCAGCAGCTTAGGAGCAGGGCCTCTCTCTGGAAACACCATATATTTT
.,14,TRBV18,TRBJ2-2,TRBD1,CASSRQGNTGELFF,TGTGCCAGCTCACGACAGGGGAACACCGGGGAGCTGTTTTTT
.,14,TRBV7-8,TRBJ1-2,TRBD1,CASSLAQGAKGYTF,TGTGCCAGCAGCTTAGCACAGGGGGCAAAGGGCTACACCTTC
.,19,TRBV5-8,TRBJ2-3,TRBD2,CASSFLVRRGGRETDTQYF,TGTGCCAGCAGCTTCTTGGTTCGGCGGGGGGGCCGTGAAACAGATACGCAGTATTTT